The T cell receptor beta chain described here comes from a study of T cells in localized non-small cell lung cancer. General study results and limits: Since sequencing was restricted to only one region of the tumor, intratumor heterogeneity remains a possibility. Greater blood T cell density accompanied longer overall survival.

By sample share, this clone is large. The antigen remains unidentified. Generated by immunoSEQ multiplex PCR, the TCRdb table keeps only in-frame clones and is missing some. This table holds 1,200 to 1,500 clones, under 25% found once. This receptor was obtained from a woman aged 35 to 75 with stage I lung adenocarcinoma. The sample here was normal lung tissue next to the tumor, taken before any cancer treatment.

CDR3 DNA sequence: TGTGCCAGCACCGACCCGGACAGCTCCTACAATGAGCAGTTCTTC. Encoded protein: CASTDPDSSYNEQFF. The rearrangement uses TRBV6-8 and TRBJ2-1, with D possibly being TRBD1 (6 bases). The V gene's germline CDR1 is MNHGY and CDR2 SAAAGT. V lost 7 bases and J lost 0, with 13 bases in between. The length of the CDR3 is 15 residues.